These T cell receptor beta chains were read from a single sample in a study of PD-L1 blockade in urothelial cancer. Clones were sequenced by immunoSEQ multiplex PCR, and TCRdb holds only the in-frame ones, with some missing. Altogether some 84,000 clones are present, 75% to 90% being singletons, with the ten largest covering roughly 5.7%. The sequencing here drew on PBMCs, taken around atezolizumab (anti-PD-L1) treatment. Source of these receptors: a woman aged 70-85 years with urothelial cancer. Both conserved end residues are trimmed from each CDR3. The order of the fields is CDR3 protein, CDR3 length, V gene, J gene, clone size. Not every row has a clone size; where given, it reads once, few, many or a size class.

cdr3_aa: ASSLARGFGNQPQH
cdr3_length: 14
v_call: TRBV7-6
j_call: TRBJ1-5
clone_size: .

cdr3_aa: ASSLETSRDEQY
cdr3_length: 12
v_call: TRBV5-4
j_call: TRBJ2-7
clone_size: .

cdr3_aa: ASRSPYTSGGHFNVGNTIY
cdr3_length: 19
v_call: TRBV12-2
j_call: TRBJ1-3
clone_size: .

cdr3_aa: ASRLTSEPFTTGKYGYT
cdr3_length: 17
v_call: TRBV12-2
j_call: TRBJ1-2
clone_size: .

cdr3_aa: AWSYRGPETQY
cdr3_length: 11
v_call: TRBV30
j_call: TRBJ2-5
clone_size: .

cdr3_aa: ASSYGLVSDTQY
cdr3_length: 12
v_call: TRBV27
j_call: TRBJ2-3
clone_size: .

cdr3_aa: ASSGSGRRTGELF
cdr3_length: 13
v_call: TRBV2
j_call: TRBJ2-2
clone_size: .

cdr3_aa: ASSHTNTGELF
cdr3_length: 11
v_call: TRBV4-1
j_call: TRBJ2-2
clone_size: .

cdr3_aa: ASSQLDIYGYT
cdr3_length: 11
v_call: TRBV18
j_call: TRBJ1-2
clone_size: .

cdr3_aa: ASRHWRQGRDNTGELF
cdr3_length: 16
v_call: TRBV5-4
j_call: TRBJ2-2
clone_size: .

cdr3_aa: ASRGTGINYGYT
cdr3_length: 12
v_call: TRBV28
j_call: TRBJ1-2
clone_size: .

cdr3_aa: ASSPDRTNTGELF
cdr3_length: 13
v_call: TRBV7-3
j_call: TRBJ2-2
clone_size: once

cdr3_aa: ASSLEGGPYGYT
cdr3_length: 12
v_call: TRBV7-9
j_call: TRBJ1-2
clone_size: .

cdr3_aa: AWAGPGQQY
cdr3_length: 9
v_call: TRBV30
j_call: TRBJ2-7
clone_size: .